Following are 19 T cell receptor beta chains from one sample sequenced in a study of blood T cell repertoires in COVID-19. TCRdb's copy holds only in-frame clones and misses some; the assay was immunoSEQ multiplex PCR. The sample records around 320,000 clones, approximately 86% being singletons. Sequenced material: peripheral blood. Receptor source: a man in his late teens or twenties with active or convalescent COVID-19.

CDR3 region: CASPPGTNYGYTF. The CDR3 bases are TGTGCCAGCCCCCCCGGGACTAACTATGGCTACACCTTC. The V gene is TRBV2, the J gene TRBJ1-2; D gene ambiguous. Germline-derived CDR1 and CDR2 are SNHLY and FYNNEI. V shed 8 bases and J shed 0 bases, with 10 bases lying between them. The CDR3 length is 13 residues.

V usage is TRBV7-8 and J usage is TRBJ1-4; D remains ambiguous. There are 18 residues in the CDR3. Germline-derived CDR1 and CDR2 are SGHVS and FQNEAQ. Trimming shortened V by 5 bases and J by 2 bases, and 21 bases separated the two germline ends. CDR3 protein: CASSPTVLRYETNEKLFF. CDR3 DNA sequence: TGTGCCAGCAGCCCCACGGTACTTCGGTACGAGACTAATGAAAAACTGTTTTTT.

The V gene is TRBV4-1, the J gene TRBJ2-3; 7 positions agree with TRBD2. The germline V gene has CDR1 MGHRA and CDR2 YSYEKL. V trimming: 1 base; J trimming: 8 bases; junction bases outside the gene matches: 15. The CDR3 contains 17 residues. As DNA, the CDR3 is TGCGCCAGCAGCCAAGGCCCTAAAGAGGGGAGGGCGGGTACGCAGTATTTT. This sequence encodes CASSQGPKEGRAGTQYF.

J is TRBJ2-3 and V is TRBV7-9; D unresolved. V was pared by 5 bases and J by 2 bases, with 5 bases between. The CDR3 sequence is 12 residues long. Germline CDR1 SEHNR, CDR2 FQNEAQ (reference sequence). The CDR3 DNA reads as TGTGCCAGCAGCCCGTTCACAGATACGCAGTATTTT. Its protein product is CASSPFTDTQYF.

This clone was found a few times. This CDR3 reads CASSLADRTGRRKQYF. The DNA for the CDR3 is TGCGCCAGCAGCTTGGCCGACCGGACAGGGAGAAGAAAGCAGTACTTC. This chain uses TRBV5-1 with TRBJ2-7, with 8 positions matching TRBD1. The V gene's germline CDR1 is SGHRS and CDR2 YFSETQ. V lost 0 bases and J lost 8; bases outside the gene matches: 13. This CDR3 comprises 16 residues. The whole variable domain, remainder taken from reference TRBV5-1 and TRBJ2-7, is KAGVTQTPRYLIKTRGQQVTLSCSPISGHRSVSWYQQTPGQGLQFLFEYFSETQRNKGNFPGRFSGRQFSNSRSEMNVSTLELGDSALYLCASSLADRTGRRKQYFGPGTRLTVT.

This rearrangement joins TRBV7-9 to TRBJ2-2, with D unresolved. Trimming took 8 bases from V and 2 from J, leaving 9 bases between them. The CDR3 extends over 13 amino acids. The germline V gene has CDR1 SEHNR and CDR2 FQNEAQ (reference sequence). CDR3 residues: CASSPRNTGELFF. The CDR3 DNA is TGTGCCAGCTCCCCTAGAAACACCGGGGAGCTGTTTTTT.

The chain links TRBV11-3 to TRBJ2-2; TRBD2 matches at 9 bases. The germline V gene encodes CDR1 SGHNT and CDR2 YENEEA. V lost 4 bases and J lost 1; bases outside the gene matches: 4. The CDR3 contains 16 residues. CDR3 residues: CASSSIAGENTGELFF. The CDR3 DNA reads TGTGCCAGCAGCTCCATAGCGGGGGAGAACACCGGGGAGCTGTTTTTT.

The rearrangement uses TRBV5-1 and TRBJ2-1, with TRBD2 matching over 8 bases. After removal of 2 bases from V and 9 bases from J, the junction contained 13 bases not matched to a gene. This CDR3 contains 16 residues. CDR1 is SGHRS and CDR2 is YFSETQ in the germline V gene. Written as DNA, the CDR3 is TGCGCCAGCAGCTTCGGGTTGGGAGTAGCGGGAACTGAGCAGTTCTTC. This gives the protein CASSFGLGVAGTEQFF.

This chain links TRBV28 with TRBJ2-6; TRBD2 matches at 13 bases. The length of the CDR3 is 17 residues. Germline V gene sequence: CDR1 MDHEN, CDR2 SYDVKM. The ends lost 10 bases at V and 3 bases at J; junction bases unmatched: 9. CDR3 sequence: CATMGLAGRDGANVLTF. In DNA, the CDR3 is TGTGCCACCATGGGACTAGCGGGAAGGGATGGGGCCAACGTCCTGACTTTC.

The chain carries TRBV28 and TRBJ2-7; possibly TRBD2 for D (5 bases). The CDR3 loop spans 12 amino acids. The germline V gene has CDR1 MDHEN and CDR2 SYDVKM. The V and J ends lost 6 bases and 6 bases respectively, with 12 bases between them. CDR3 sequence reads: CASRDSLIEQYF. CDR3 coding DNA: TGTGCCAGCAGGGACTCACTCATCGAGCAGTACTTC.

This clone has just one count. A junction boundary mismatches the germline segment, possibly from a read error. The rearrangement links TRBV11-2 to TRBJ1-6; D is undetermined. From germline, CDR1 is SGHAT and CDR2 FQNNGV. The CDR3 has 12 residues. The CDR3 sequence: CASSLYNAPLHF. The CDR3 region has the DNA TGTGCCAGCAGCTTATATAATGCACCCCTCCACTTT.

The chain carries TRBV27 and TRBJ1-5; no definite D call. This CDR3 contains 14 residues. Trimming removed 3 bases from V and 6 bases from J, with 12 bases in between. The V gene's germline CDR1 is MNHEY and CDR2 SMNVEV (reference sequence). The CDR3 nucleotides read TGTGCCAGCAGTTTGCTCCTCGGAGGTCAGCCCCAGCATTTT. Its translation: CASSLLLGGQPQHF.

This clone has a single count. This sequence joins TRBV5-4 and TRBJ2-7; weak D call: TRBD1 (6 bases). The CDR3 sequence is 13 residues long. With 7 bases removed from V and 0 bases from J, the gap between germline ends came to 11 bases. Germline CDR1 is SGHNT and CDR2 is YYREEE (reference sequence). The CDR3 sequence: CASGDTLSYEQYF. CDR3 sequence (DNA): TGTGCCAGCGGGGACACTCTCTCCTACGAGCAGTACTTC.

CDR3 protein: CASSQTGSPYGYTF. The CDR3 nucleotides are TGTGCCAGCAGCCAGACAGGGTCTCCCTATGGCTACACCTTC. The rearrangement joins TRBV27 to TRBJ1-2; 7 nucleotides align to TRBD1. Trimming cost V 6 bases and J 4 bases; bases outside gene matches: 8. CDR1 MNHEY and CDR2 SMNVEV come from the germline V gene (reference sequence). The CDR3 runs 14 residues.

The chain is built from TRBV6-2 or TRBV6-3 and TRBJ1-5, with D perhaps matching TRBD1 (6 bases). CDR1 MNHEY and CDR2 SVGEGT come from the germline V gene. The V end was cut by 5 bases, the J end by 3 bases, with 11 bases between. This CDR3 is built from 14 residues. CDR3 in DNA: TGTGCCAGCAGTGAGGACAGAAACAATCAGCCCCAGCATTTT. It encodes CASSEDRNNQPQHF.

This chain joins TRBV1 and TRBJ2-7; the table gives TRBD2 as D, unverified against the DNA. TRBV1 is termed a pseudogene. The CDR3 is 15 amino acids. Here the CDR3 DNA reads TGCACCAGCAGCCAGGGCGGGACTTCCCCCTACGAGCAGTACTTC. It yields the protein CTSSQGGTSPYEQYF.

The V call is TRBV27, the J call TRBJ2-1, with D possibly being TRBD1 (5 bases). The V end was cut by 7 bases, the J end by 7 bases, with 14 bases between. The CDR3 has 13 amino acids. Germline assignment: CDR1 MNHEY and CDR2 SMNVEV (reference sequence). CDR3 nucleotides: TGTGCCAGCACCCTATCCCAGGGTAATGAGCAGTTCTTC. Its translation: CASTLSQGNEQFF.

The chain has TRBV6-2 or TRBV6-3 and TRBJ2-6; possible D gene TRBD2, 6 bases. The CDR3 length is 16 residues. The germline V gene has CDR1 MNHEY and CDR2 SVGEGT. V lost 6 bases and J lost 4, with 16 bases in between. The CDR3 region is CASSPLTGAGANVLTF. For the CDR3, the DNA is TGTGCCAGCAGCCCACTGACGGGAGCGGGGGCCAACGTCCTGACTTTC.

V is TRBV9 and J is TRBJ1-2; TRBD1 might be the D (5 bases). Trimming took 2 bases from V and 4 from J, leaving 21 bases between them. CDR1 is SGDLS, CDR2 YYNGEE, per germline. The CDR3 consists of 17 residues. CDR3 in amino acids: CASSVSDKHLIAYGYTF. In nucleotides, the CDR3 is TGTGCCAGCAGCGTTTCGGACAAACACTTAATAGCCTATGGCTACACCTTC.